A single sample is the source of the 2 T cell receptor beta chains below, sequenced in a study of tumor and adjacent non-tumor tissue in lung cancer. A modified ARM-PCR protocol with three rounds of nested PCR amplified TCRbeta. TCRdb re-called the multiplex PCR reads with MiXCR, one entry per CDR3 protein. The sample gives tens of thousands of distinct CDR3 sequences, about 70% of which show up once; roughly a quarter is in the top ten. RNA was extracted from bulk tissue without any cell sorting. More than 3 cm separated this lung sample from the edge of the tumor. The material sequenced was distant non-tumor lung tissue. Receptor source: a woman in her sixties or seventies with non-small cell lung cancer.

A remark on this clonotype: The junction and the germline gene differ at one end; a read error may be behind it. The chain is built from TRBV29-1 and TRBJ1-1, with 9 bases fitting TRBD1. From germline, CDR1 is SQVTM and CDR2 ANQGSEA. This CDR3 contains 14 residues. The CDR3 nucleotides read TGCAGTGTCGGTCCCGATGGGACAGGGTCTGAGGCTTTCTTT. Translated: CSVGPDGTGSEAFF.

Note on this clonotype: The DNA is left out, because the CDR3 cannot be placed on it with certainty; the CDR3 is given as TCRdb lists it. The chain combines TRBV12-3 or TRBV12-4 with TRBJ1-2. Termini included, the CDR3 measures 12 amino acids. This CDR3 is CANRVDDYGCTF.